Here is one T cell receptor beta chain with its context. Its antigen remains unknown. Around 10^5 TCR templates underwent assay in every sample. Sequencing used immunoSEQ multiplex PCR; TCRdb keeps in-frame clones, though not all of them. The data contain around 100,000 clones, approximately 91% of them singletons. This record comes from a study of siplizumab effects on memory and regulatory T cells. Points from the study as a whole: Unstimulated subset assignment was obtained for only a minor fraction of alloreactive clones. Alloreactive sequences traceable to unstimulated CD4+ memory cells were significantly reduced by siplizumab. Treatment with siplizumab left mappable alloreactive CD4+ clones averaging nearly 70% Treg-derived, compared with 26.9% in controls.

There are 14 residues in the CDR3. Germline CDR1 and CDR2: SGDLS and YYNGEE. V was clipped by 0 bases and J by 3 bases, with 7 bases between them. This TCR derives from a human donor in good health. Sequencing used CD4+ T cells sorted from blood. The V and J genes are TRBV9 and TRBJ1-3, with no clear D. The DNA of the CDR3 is TGTGCCAGCAGCGTAGATCGGGTTGGAAACACCATATATTTT. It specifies CASSVDRVGNTIYF. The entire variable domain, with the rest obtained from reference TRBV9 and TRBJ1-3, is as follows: DSGVTQTPKHLITATGQRVTLRCSPRSGDLSVYWYQQSLDQGLQFLIQYYNGEERAKGNILERFSAQQFPDLHSELNLSSLELGDSALYFCASSVDRVGNTIYFGEGSWLTVV.